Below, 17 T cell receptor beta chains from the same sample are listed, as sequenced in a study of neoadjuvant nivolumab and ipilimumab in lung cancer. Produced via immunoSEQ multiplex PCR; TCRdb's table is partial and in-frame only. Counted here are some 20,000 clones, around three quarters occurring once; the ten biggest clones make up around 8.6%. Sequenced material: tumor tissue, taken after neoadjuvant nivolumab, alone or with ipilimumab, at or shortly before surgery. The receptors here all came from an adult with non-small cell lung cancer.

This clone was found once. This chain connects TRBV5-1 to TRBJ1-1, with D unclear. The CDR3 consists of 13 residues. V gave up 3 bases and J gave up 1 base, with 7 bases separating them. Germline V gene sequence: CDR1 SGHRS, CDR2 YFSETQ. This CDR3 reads CASSSDANTEAFF. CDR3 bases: TGCGCCAGCAGCTCGGACGCGAACACTGAAGCTTTCTTT.

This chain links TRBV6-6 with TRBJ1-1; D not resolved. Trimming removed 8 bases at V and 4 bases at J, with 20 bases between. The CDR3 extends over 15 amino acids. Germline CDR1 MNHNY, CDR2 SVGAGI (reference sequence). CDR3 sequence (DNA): TGTGCCAGCTCCATTCCGGGCACACCGAGCACTGAAGCTTTCTTT. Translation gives CASSIPGTPSTEAFF.

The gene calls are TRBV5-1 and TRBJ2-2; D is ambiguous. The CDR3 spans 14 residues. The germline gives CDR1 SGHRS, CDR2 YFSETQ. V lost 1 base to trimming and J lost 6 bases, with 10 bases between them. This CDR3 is CASSLLFGPGELFF. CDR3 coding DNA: TGCGCCAGCAGCTTGCTTTTCGGCCCCGGGGAGCTGTTTTTT.

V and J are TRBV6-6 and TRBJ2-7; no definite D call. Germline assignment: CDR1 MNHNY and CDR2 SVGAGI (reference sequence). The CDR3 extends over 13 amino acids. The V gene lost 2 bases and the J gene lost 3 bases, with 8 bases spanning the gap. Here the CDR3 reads CASSYASNYEQYF. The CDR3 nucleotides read TGTGCCAGCAGTTACGCCAGCAACTACGAGCAGTACTTC.

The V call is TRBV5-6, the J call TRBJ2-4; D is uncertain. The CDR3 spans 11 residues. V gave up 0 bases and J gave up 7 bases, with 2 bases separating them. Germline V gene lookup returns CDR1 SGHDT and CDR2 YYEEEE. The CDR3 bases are TGTGCCAGCAGCTTGGACAACATTCAGTACTTC. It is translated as CASSLDNIQYF.

For the CDR3, the DNA is TGTGCCAGCAGCTTAGCCTTTTCACCCCTCCACTTT. Amino acid sequence: CASSLAFSPLHF. V usage is TRBV7-8 and J usage is TRBJ1-6; D is uncertain. This CDR3 spans 12 amino acids. CDR1 and CDR2 (germline): SGHVS, FQNEAQ. The ends were cut back, 0 bases at V and 9 bases at J, with 3 bases in the middle.

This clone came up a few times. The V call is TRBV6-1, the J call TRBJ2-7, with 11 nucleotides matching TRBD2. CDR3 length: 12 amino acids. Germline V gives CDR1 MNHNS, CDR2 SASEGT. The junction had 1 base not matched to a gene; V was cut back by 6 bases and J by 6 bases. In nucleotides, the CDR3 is TGTGCCAGCAGGGGGACTAGCGGCGAGCAGTACTTC. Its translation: CASRGTSGEQYF.

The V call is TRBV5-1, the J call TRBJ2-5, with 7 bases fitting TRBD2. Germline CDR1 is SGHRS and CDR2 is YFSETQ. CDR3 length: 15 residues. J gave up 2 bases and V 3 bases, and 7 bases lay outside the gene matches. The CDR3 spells CASSSTGGTQETQYF. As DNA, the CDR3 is TGCGCCAGCAGCTCCACCGGGGGGACGCAAGAGACCCAGTACTTC. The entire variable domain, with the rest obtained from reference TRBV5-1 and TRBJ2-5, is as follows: KAGVTQTPRYLIKTRGQQVTLSCSPISGHRSVSWYQQTPGQGLQFLFEYFSETQRNKGNFPGRFSGRQFSNSRSEMNVSTLELGDSALYLCASSSTGGTQETQYFGPGTRLLVL.

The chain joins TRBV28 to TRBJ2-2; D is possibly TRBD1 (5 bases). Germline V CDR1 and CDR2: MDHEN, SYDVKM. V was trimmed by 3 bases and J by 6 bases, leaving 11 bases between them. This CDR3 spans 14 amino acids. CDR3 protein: CASSFGGAAGELFF. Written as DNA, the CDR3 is TGTGCCAGCAGTTTTGGTGGGGCGGCCGGGGAGCTGTTTTTT.

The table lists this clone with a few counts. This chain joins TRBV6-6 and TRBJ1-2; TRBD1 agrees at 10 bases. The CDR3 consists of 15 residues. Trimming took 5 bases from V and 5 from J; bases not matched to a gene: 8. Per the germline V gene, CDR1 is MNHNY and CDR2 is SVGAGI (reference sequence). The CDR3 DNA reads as TGTGCCAGCAGTAGTCGACAGGGGGCAAAGTATGGCTACACCTTC. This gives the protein CASSSRQGAKYGYTF.

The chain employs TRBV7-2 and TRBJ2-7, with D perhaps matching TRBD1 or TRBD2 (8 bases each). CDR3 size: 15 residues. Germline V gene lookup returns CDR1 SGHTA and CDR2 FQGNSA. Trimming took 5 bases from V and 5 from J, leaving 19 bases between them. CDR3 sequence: CASSTYRGTRDEQYF. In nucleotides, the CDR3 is TGTGCCAGCAGCACCTACAGGGGGACTAGAGACGAGCAGTACTTC. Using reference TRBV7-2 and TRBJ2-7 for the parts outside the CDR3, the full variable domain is GAGVSQSPSNKVTEKGKDVELRCDPISGHTALYWYRQSLGQGLEFLIYFQGNSAPDKSGLPSDRFSAERTGGSVSTLTIQRTQQEDSAVYLCASSTYRGTRDEQYFGPGTRLTVT.

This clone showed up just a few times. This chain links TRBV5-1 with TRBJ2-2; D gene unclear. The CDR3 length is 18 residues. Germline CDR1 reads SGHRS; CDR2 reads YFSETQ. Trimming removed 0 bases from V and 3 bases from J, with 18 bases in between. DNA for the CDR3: TGCGCCAGCAGCTTGGCTCAGACACTCTCGACCGACACCGGGGAGCTGTTTTTT. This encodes CASSLAQTLSTDTGELFF.

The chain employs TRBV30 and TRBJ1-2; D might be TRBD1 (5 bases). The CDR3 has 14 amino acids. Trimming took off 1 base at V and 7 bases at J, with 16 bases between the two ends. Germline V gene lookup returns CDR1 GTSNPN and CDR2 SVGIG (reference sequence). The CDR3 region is CAWSAPPQVPGYTF. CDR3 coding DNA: TGTGCCTGGAGTGCCCCCCCACAGGTCCCTGGCTACACCTTC.

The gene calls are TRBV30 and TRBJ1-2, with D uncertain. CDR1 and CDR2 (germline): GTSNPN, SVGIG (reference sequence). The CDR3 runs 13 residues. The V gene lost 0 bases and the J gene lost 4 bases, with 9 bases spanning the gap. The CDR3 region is CAWSVGQAYGYTF. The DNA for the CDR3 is TGTGCCTGGAGTGTAGGGCAGGCCTATGGCTACACCTTC. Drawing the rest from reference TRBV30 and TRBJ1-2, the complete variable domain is SQTIHQWPATLVQPVGSPLSLECTVEGTSNPNLYWYRQAAGRGLQLLFYSVGIGQISSEVPQNLSASRPQDRQFILSSKKLLLSDSGFYLCAWSVGQAYGYTFGSGTRLTVV.

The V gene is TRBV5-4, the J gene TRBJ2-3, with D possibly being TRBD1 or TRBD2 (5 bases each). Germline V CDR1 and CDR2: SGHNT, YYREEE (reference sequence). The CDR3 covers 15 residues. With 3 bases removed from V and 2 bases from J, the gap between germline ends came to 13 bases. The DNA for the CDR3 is TGTGCCAGCAGCTCCGGGACGGCTCACACAGATACGCAGTATTTT. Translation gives CASSSGTAHTDTQYF. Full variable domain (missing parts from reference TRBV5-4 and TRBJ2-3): ETGVTQSPTHLIKTRGQQVTLRCSSQSGHNTVSWYQQALGQGPQFIFQYYREEENGRGNFPPRFSGLQFPNYSSELNVNALELDDSALYLCASSSGTAHTDTQYFGPGTRLTVL.

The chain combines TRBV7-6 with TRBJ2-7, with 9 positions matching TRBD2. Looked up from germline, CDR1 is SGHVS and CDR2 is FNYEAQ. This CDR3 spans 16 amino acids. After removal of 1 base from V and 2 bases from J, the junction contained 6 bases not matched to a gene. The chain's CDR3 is CASSLGGSGGPYEQYF. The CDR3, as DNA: TGTGCCAGCAGCTTAGGGGGTAGCGGGGGTCCCTACGAGCAGTACTTC.

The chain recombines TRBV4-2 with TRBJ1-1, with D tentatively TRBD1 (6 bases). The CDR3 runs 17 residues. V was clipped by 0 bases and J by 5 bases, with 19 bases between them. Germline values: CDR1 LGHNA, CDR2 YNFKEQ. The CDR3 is CASSQDLVGGRGTEAFF. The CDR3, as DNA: TGTGCCAGCAGCCAAGATCTTGTAGGGGGAAGGGGTACTGAAGCTTTCTTT.